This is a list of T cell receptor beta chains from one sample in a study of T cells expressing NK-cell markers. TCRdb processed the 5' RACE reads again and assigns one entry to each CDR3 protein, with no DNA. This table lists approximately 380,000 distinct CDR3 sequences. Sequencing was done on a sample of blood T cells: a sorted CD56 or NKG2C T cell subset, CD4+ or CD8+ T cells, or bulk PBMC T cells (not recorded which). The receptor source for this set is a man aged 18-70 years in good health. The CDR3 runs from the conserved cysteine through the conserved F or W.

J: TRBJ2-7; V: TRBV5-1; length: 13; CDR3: CASSLGRTNEQYF
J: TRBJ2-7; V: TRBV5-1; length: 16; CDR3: CASSLKGTTIISEQYF
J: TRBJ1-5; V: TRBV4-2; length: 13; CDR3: CASSQDLDQPQHF
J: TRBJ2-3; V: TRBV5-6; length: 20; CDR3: CASSPHRLAGNRGRTDTQYF
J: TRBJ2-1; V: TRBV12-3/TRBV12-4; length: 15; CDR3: CASSSLGLSYNEQFF
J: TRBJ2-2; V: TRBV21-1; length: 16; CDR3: CASSKRELTGPGSCFF
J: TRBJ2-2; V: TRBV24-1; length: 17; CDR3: CATSDPADRAYTGELFF
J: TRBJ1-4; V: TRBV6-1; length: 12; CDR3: CASKTGVEKLFF
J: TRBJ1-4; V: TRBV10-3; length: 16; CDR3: CAISYHRQGHQEKLFF
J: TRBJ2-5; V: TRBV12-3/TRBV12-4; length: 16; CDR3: CASRPGLAGGLETQYF
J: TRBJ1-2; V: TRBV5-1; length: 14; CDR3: CASSLGTEDYGYTF
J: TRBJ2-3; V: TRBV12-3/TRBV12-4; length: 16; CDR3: CASSPRPDSAGNTQYF
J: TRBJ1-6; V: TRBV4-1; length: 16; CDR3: CASSQAPGASNSPLHF
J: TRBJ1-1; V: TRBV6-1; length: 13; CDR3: CASTRGQTTEAFF
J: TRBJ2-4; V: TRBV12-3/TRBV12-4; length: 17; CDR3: CASSSSMGPVAKNIQYF
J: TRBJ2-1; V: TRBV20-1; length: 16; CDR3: CSAQLLRGGRRNEQFF
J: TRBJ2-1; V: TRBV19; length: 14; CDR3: CASSIAQPYNEQFF
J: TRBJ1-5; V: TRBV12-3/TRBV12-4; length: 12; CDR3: CASSTGQPPQHF
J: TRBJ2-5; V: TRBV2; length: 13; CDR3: CANKRGSQETQYF
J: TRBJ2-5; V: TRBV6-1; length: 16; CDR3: CASTRTSGISVETQYF
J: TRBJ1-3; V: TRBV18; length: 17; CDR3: CASSPPGPLNSGNTIYF
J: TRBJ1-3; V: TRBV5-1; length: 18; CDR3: CASSLASGGPRGGNTIYF
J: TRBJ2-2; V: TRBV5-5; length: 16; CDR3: CASSRGSSLNTGELFF
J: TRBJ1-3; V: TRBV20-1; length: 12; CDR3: CSARGDRNTIYF
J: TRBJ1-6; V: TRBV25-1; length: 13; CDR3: CASSVGNRSPLHF
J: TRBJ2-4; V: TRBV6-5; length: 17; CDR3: CASSYQKGPGSGNIQYF
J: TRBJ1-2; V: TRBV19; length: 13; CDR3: CASSEPPNYGYTF
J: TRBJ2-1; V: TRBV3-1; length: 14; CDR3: CASSQGPPPGYQFF
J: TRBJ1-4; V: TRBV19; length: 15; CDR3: CASSIGQGSNEKLFF
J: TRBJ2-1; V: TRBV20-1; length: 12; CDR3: CSALRTINEQFF
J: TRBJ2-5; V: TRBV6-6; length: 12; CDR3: CASTSRVETQYF
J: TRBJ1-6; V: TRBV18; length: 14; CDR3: CASSPQNGNSPLHF
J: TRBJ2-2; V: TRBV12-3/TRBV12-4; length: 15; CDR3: CASGTKGGHTGELFF
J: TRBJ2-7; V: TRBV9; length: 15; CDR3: CASSPRRELSYEQYF
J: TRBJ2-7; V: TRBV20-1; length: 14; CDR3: CSAEGQGSIHEQYF
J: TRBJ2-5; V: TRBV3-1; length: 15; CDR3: CASSQGRNREETQYF
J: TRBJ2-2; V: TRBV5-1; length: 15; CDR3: CASRPAAGLSGELFF
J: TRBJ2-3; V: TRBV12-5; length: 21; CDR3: CASGLAPRGSGGRRSTDTQYF
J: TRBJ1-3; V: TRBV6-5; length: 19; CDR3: CASSFLRDRGQNSGNTIYF
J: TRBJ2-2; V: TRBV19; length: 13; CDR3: CASSIPGFGELFF
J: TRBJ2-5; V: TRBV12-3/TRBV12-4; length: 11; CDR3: CASSRRGTQYF
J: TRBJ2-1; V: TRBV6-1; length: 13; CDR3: CASSEVGYNEQFF
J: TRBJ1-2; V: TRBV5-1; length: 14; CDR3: CASSLVVGNYGYTF
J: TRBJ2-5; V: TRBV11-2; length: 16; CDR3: CASSLEGGGHWVTQYF
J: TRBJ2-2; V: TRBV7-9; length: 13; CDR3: CASQQENTGELFF
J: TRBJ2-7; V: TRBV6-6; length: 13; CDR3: CASSDRDKKGQYF
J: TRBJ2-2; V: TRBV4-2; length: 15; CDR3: CASSQETANTGELFF